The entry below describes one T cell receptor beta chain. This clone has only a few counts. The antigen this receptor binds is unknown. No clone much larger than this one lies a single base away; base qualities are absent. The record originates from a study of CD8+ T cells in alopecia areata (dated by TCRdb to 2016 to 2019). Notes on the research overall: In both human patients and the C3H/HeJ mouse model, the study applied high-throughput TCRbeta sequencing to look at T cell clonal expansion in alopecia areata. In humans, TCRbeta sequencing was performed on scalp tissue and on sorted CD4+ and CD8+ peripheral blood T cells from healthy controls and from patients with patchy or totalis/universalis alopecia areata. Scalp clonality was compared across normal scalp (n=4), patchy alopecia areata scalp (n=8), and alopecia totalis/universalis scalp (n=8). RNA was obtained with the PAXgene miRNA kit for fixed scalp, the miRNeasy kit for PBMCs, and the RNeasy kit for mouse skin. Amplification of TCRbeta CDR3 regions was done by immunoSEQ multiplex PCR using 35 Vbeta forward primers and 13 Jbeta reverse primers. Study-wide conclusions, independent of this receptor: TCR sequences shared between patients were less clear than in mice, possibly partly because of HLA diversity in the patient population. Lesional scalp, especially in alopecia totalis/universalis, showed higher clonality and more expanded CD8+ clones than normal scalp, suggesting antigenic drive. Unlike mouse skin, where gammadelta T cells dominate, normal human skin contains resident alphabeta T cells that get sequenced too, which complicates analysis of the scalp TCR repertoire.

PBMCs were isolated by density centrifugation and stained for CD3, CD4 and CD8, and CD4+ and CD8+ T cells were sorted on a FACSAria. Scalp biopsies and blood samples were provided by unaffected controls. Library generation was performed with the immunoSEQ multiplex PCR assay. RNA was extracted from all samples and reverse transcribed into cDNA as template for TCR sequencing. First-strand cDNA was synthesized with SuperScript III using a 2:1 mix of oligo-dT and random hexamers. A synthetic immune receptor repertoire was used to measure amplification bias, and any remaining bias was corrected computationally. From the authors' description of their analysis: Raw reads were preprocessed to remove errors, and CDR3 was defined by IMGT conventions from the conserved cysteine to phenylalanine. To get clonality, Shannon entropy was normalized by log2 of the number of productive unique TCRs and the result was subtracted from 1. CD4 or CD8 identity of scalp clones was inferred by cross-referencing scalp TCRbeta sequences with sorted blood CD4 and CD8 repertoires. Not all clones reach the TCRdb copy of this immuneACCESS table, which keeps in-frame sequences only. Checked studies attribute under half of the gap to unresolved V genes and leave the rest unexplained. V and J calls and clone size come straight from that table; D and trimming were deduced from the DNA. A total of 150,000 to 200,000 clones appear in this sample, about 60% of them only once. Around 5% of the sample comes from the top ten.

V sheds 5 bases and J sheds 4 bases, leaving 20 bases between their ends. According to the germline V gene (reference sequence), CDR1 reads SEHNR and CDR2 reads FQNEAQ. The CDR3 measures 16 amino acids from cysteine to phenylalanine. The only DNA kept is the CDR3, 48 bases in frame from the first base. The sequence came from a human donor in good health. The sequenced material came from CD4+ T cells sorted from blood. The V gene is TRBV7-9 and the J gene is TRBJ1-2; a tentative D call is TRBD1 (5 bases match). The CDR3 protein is CASSPSDRPAPYGYTF. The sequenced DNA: TGTGCCAGCAGCCCGAGCGACAGACCCGCTCCCTATGGCTACACCTTC.